A single sample is the source of the 5 T cell receptor beta chains below, sequenced in a study of shared clonotypes between healthy human individuals. The data were produced by immunoSEQ multiplex PCR, yet TCRdb's version contains in-frame clones alone and is incomplete. The sample gives hundreds of thousands of clones, around 97% of which show up once; 0.045% to 0.06% is in the top ten. The sequencing input was naive CD4+ T cells sorted from blood. As to subset: CD45RA+ positively selected. The source of these receptors is a woman in her thirties in good health.

This chain uses TRBV6-6 with TRBJ2-2; 7 positions match TRBD2. Germline-derived CDR1 and CDR2 are MNHNY and SVGAGI (reference sequence). This CDR3 is 14 amino acids long. V gave up 11 bases and J gave up 1 base; unmatched junction bases: 7. This CDR3 reads CAGGGSGNTGELFF. The CDR3 DNA sequence: TGTGCCGGGGGGGGTAGCGGGAACACCGGGGAGCTGTTTTTT.

V and J are TRBV11-2 and TRBJ2-7; the match to TRBD2 covers 9 bases. The germline CDR1 and CDR2 sequences are SGHAT and FQNNGV. The CDR3 totals 16 residues. With 2 bases clipped from V and 5 bases from J, the junction kept 10 bases outside the gene matches. DNA of the CDR3: TGTGCCAGCAGCTTATCGTTCGCGGGAGGGTGGAACGAGCAGTACTTC. Translated: CASSLSFAGGWNEQYF.

This chain connects TRBV5-1 to TRBJ2-1, with D uncertain. The germline CDR1 and CDR2 sequences are SGHRS and YFSETQ. V was shortened by 3 bases and J by 0 bases, with 16 bases between the two germline ends. The CDR3 has 17 residues. Here the CDR3 reads CASSSRTTLSSYNEQFF. CDR3 bases: TGCGCCAGCAGCTCCCGAACTACTTTATCCTCCTACAATGAGCAGTTCTTC.

The genes are TRBV5-1 and TRBJ2-2; D may be TRBD2 (5 bases). CDR3 size: 16 residues. Trimming took off 0 bases at V and 1 base at J, with 10 bases between the two ends. The germline CDR1 and CDR2 sequences are SGHRS and YFSETQ. CDR3 residues: CASSLVGVVNTGELFF. As DNA, the CDR3 is TGCGCCAGCAGCTTGGTCGGGGTAGTGAACACCGGGGAGCTGTTTTTT.

The V gene is TRBV6-1, the J gene TRBJ2-1, with TRBD1 matching over 9 bases. This CDR3 comprises 14 residues. Germline CDR1 and CDR2: MNHNS and SASEGT. The trim removed 3 bases at V and 9 bases at J, leaving 6 bases unmatched. The chain's CDR3 is CASSEGQGWTEQFF. In DNA, the CDR3 is TGTGCCAGCAGTGAGGGACAGGGATGGACTGAGCAGTTCTTC.